The 25 T cell receptor beta chains below come from one sample, sequenced in a study of regulatory T cells in long-lasting Graves disease. Combining iRepertoire HTBI primers with Arm-PCR of CDR3 regions, the authors built TCR beta libraries. TCRdb reprocessed the multiplex PCR reads via MiXCR and lists one record per CDR3 protein. The sample includes roughly 610,000 distinct CDR3 sequences, more than 15% of them seen just once. Regarding time point: newly diagnosed GD, antithyroid drugs for less than 3 months. The TCR library was made from RNA extracted from PBMCs. This sample also appeared in a second study, on T cells in Graves' hyperthyroidism and ophthalmopathy.

Sequencing used peripheral blood mononuclear cells (PBMCs), obtained at new diagnosis, from a patient treated with antithyroid drugs. These receptor sequences come from a man between 18 and 29 years old with Graves disease.

In this sample, this clonotype turned up many times. The V call is TRBV7-9, the J call TRBJ2-7, with 8 bases lining up with TRBD1. Germline CDR1 and CDR2: SEHNR and FQNEAQ (reference sequence). The CDR3 length is 17 residues. V lost 3 bases to trimming and J lost 1 base; unmatched junction nucleotides: 11. The CDR3 nucleotides read TGTGCCAGCAGCTTTACTCGACCGGGACAGGCTTCCTACGAGCAGTACTTC. It yields the protein CASSFTRPGQASYEQYF.

The rearrangement uses TRBV5-5 and TRBJ2-2; 11 nucleotides align to TRBD1. Losses at the gene ends were 4 bases for V and 3 bases for J; bases not matched to a gene: 5. Per the germline V gene, CDR1 is SGHKS and CDR2 is YYEKEE (reference sequence). The CDR3 spans 16 residues. The CDR3 is CASSPPGQGDTGELFF. The CDR3, as DNA: TGTGCCAGCAGCCCACCGGGACAGGGGGACACCGGGGAGCTGTTTTTT.

The rearrangement uses TRBV3-1 and TRBJ2-3, with 7 bases lining up with TRBD1. Germline V gives CDR1 LGHDT, CDR2 YNNKEL (reference sequence). The CDR3 covers 18 residues. V shed 0 bases, J shed 5 bases, and the junction held 14 bases outside the gene matches. The CDR3, as DNA: TGTGCCAGCAGCCAAGATCTTGCAGGGGGAGATGAGGGAGATACGCAGTATTTT. Protein sequence: CASSQDLAGGDEGDTQYF.

This clonotype was seen many times. V and J are TRBV20-1 and TRBJ2-2, with D tentatively TRBD2 (5 bases). This CDR3 has 12 residues. Germline assignment: CDR1 DFQATT and CDR2 SNEGSKA (reference sequence). The ends were cut back, 6 bases at V and 9 bases at J, with 14 bases in the middle. CDR3 DNA: TGCAGTGCCCAACACGGGGTCCGGGAGCTGTTTTTT. Translated, it gives CSAQHGVRELFF.

This clonotype came up many times. The rearrangement joins TRBV2 to TRBJ2-3; weak D call: TRBD2 (7 bases). The V gene's germline CDR1 is SNHLY and CDR2 FYNNEI. Trimming stripped 11 bases from V and 4 bases from J, with 13 bases between. This CDR3 has 12 residues. The DNA of the CDR3 is TGTGCCGGGAGGGGGGTCCCAGATACGCAGTATTTT. Translated: CAGRGVPDTQYF.

This clonotype appeared a single time. The chain joins TRBV20-1 to TRBJ2-1; no definite D call. Germline-derived CDR1 and CDR2 are DFQATT and SNEGSKA (reference sequence). The CDR3 is 16 amino acids. Trimming took 1 base from V and 5 from J, leaving 18 bases between them. CDR3 protein: CSARVRNPILNNEQFF. The CDR3, as DNA: TGCAGTGCTAGAGTAAGAAATCCCATCTTAAACAATGAGCAGTTCTTC.

There are many counts of this clonotype. The V gene is TRBV2, the J gene TRBJ2-1; D may be TRBD1 (5 bases). CDR1 and CDR2 from the germline V gene are SNHLY and FYNNEI. The CDR3 is made up of 12 amino acids. Trimming stripped 4 bases from V and 9 bases from J, with 10 bases between. CDR3 sequence reads: CASSGQYLEQFF. CDR3 coding DNA: TGTGCCAGCAGTGGACAGTACCTTGAGCAGTTCTTC.

Points on this clonotype: One base separates it from a far larger clone, so it is likely a read error. The chain employs TRBV28 and TRBJ2-1; D assignment may be TRBD1 or TRBD2 (5 bases each). The CDR3 has 17 residues. Germline V gives CDR1 MDHEN, CDR2 SYDVKM. The ends were cut back, 3 bases at V and 13 bases at J, with 28 bases in the middle. The CDR3 DNA reads TGTGCCAGCAGTTTGGCGCTTTGGGGGAGACAGCAAGAGACCCAGTTCTTC. Translated: CASSLALWGRQQETQFF.

This chain uses TRBV19 with TRBJ2-3; a weak D match, TRBD2 (5 bases). V dropped 2 bases and J dropped 4 bases, with 13 bases sitting between them. This CDR3 contains 15 residues. CDR1 and CDR2 (germline): LNHDA, SQIVND (reference sequence). The CDR3 here is CASSIFPGSADTQYF. The CDR3 DNA reads TGTGCCAGTAGTATATTCCCGGGGTCGGCAGATACGCAGTATTTT.

This chain joins TRBV20-1 and TRBJ2-5, with D possibly TRBD2 on 6 matching bases. Trimming removed 5 bases at V and 5 bases at J, with 18 bases between. Germline assignment: CDR1 DFQATT and CDR2 SNEGSKA (reference sequence). The CDR3 spans 14 residues. CDR3: CSARQSGGSETQYF. The CDR3 DNA is TGCAGTGCTCGCCAATCCGGGGGTTCGGAGACCCAGTACTTC.

This clonotype has ten or more counts. The V and J genes are TRBV6-1 and TRBJ2-5; 8 nucleotides line up with TRBD2. With 5 bases clipped from V and 1 base from J, the junction kept 3 bases outside the gene matches. The germline CDR1 and CDR2 sequences are MNHNS and SASEGT. This CDR3 is built from 14 residues. The CDR3 sequence: CASSPGGFQETQYF. The DNA for the CDR3 is TGTGCCAGCAGTCCGGGAGGGTTCCAAGAGACCCAGTACTTC.

This clonotype has only a few counts. V gene TRBV5-6 combines with J gene TRBJ1-5, with TRBD1 matching over 8 bases. Unmatched junction bases numbered 5, after V lost 1 base and J lost 5 bases. Germline V gives CDR1 SGHDT, CDR2 YYEEEE. The length of the CDR3 is 15 residues. The CDR3 DNA reads TGTGCCAGCAGCTTGTTCGGGACAGGAGATCAGCCCCAGCATTTT. It yields the protein CASSLFGTGDQPQHF.

This clonotype was seen ten or more times. V is TRBV27 and J is TRBJ1-1, with a tentative D call TRBD1 (6 bases). V was cut by 0 bases and J by 5 bases, with 13 bases left in between. The germline V gene has CDR1 MNHEY and CDR2 SMNVEV (reference sequence). The CDR3 covers 15 residues. CDR3 sequence reads: CASSLSGGRSTEAFF. Written as DNA, the CDR3 is TGTGCCAGCAGTTTATCGGGGGGGCGATCGACTGAAGCTTTCTTT.

This clonotype was recorded at least ten times. The V call is TRBV5-1, the J call TRBJ2-1; 7 nucleotides match TRBD2. Germline V CDR1 and CDR2: SGHRS, YFSETQ. With 5 bases clipped from V and 8 bases from J, the junction kept 1 base outside the gene matches. The CDR3 runs to 11 residues. The CDR3: CASRAGDEQFF. CDR3 in DNA: TGCGCCAGCAGGGCGGGAGATGAGCAGTTCTTC.

The rearrangement uses TRBV28 and TRBJ2-5; 7 nucleotides match TRBD2. The junction had 11 bases not matched to a gene; V was cut back by 5 bases and J by 5 bases. The germline gives CDR1 MDHEN, CDR2 SYDVKM. This CDR3 spans 15 amino acids. Here the CDR3 reads CASSTHSGRGETQYF. As DNA, the CDR3 is TGTGCCAGCAGTACCCATAGCGGGCGAGGGGAGACCCAGTACTTC.

This clonotype appeared a few times. J is TRBJ1-2 and V is TRBV30, with D perhaps matching TRBD1 (6 bases). CDR1 is GTSNPN, CDR2 SVGIG, per germline (reference sequence). Trimming cost V 2 bases and J 6 bases, with 16 bases left between them. The CDR3 is 14 amino acids. This chain's CDR3 is CAWSSPETGNGYTF. In nucleotides, the CDR3 is TGTGCCTGGAGTTCCCCCGAGACAGGAAATGGCTACACCTTC.

This clonotype was detected a few times. This chain uses TRBV5-1 with TRBJ1-6, with a weak D call TRBD1 (5 bases). Germline assignment: CDR1 SGHRS and CDR2 YFSETQ. This CDR3 spans 16 amino acids. V gave up 3 bases and J gave up 7 bases, with 17 bases separating them. The CDR3 DNA reads TGCGCCAGCAGCTGGACGGGGGACGGCTCCAATTCACCCCTCCACTTT. As protein: CASSWTGDGSNSPLHF.

This clonotype was observed a handful of times. The chain employs TRBV7-6 and TRBJ2-2; D may be TRBD2 (5 bases). CDR3 length: 15 residues. Germline values: CDR1 SGHVS, CDR2 FNYEAQ. The ends were cut back, 1 base at V and 7 bases at J, with 13 bases in the middle. For the CDR3, the DNA is TGTGCCAGCAGCTTAGGACCGGGGTACGGCGGGGAGCTGTTTTTT. As protein: CASSLGPGYGGELFF.

This clonotype has more than one count but fewer than ten. This rearrangement joins TRBV28 to TRBJ1-5, with 8 bases lining up with TRBD1. Losses at the gene ends were 1 base for V and 6 bases for J; bases not matched to a gene: 11. This CDR3 contains 17 residues. The germline V gene has CDR1 MDHEN and CDR2 SYDVKM. CDR3 DNA sequence: TGTGCCAGCAGTTTATTGACTGGTCAGGGGGCAGGTCAGCCCCAGCATTTT. This codes for CASSLLTGQGAGQPQHF.

This clonotype was seen many times. The V and J genes are TRBV27 and TRBJ1-4; no firm D call. Germline V lookup: CDR1 MNHEY, CDR2 SMNVEV (reference sequence). Trimming pared 1 base from V and 4 bases from J, leaving 7 bases between. This CDR3 is built from 14 residues. The CDR3 sequence: CASSLLGNNEKLFF. The CDR3 DNA reads as TGTGCCAGCAGTTTATTGGGGAATAATGAAAAACTGTTTTTT.

This clonotype was picked up a small number of times. The chain combines TRBV28 with TRBJ1-2; perhaps TRBD1 as D (6 bases). Per germline, CDR1 MDHEN and CDR2 SYDVKM. Trimming took 3 bases from V and 8 from J, leaving 13 bases between them. The CDR3 length is 13 residues. The CDR3 region is CASSFLGAEGYTF. DNA of the CDR3: TGTGCCAGCAGTTTCCTGGGGGCAGAAGGCTACACCTTC.

The J gene is TRBJ1-1, the V gene TRBV7-3; D uncertain. CDR3 size: 12 residues. Per the germline V gene, CDR1 is SGHTA and CDR2 is FQGTGA. V lost 2 bases to trimming and J lost 6 bases, with 7 bases between them. The CDR3 region is CASSLEHPEAFF. For the CDR3, the DNA is TGTGCCAGCAGCTTAGAACACCCTGAAGCTTTCTTT.

This clonotype was observed a handful of times. The chain couples TRBV20-1 to TRBJ2-7; 8 nucleotides align to TRBD2. Trimming cost V 3 bases and J 3 bases; bases outside gene matches: 10. The CDR3 is made up of 15 amino acids. The germline V gene has CDR1 DFQATT and CDR2 SNEGSKA (reference sequence). DNA of the CDR3: TGCAGTGCTAGTAGACCGGGACTAGGTGGCTACGAGCAGTACTTC. It yields the protein CSASRPGLGGYEQYF.

V usage is TRBV28 and J usage is TRBJ2-2; weak D call: TRBD1 (5 bases). The V end lost 7 bases, the J end lost 3 bases, and 18 bases lay between the germline ends. The CDR3 length is 16 residues. Germline V gene sequence: CDR1 MDHEN, CDR2 SYDVKM. The CDR3 spells CASIPSISTDTGELFF. CDR3 sequence (DNA): TGTGCCAGCATCCCATCAATCTCGACAGACACCGGGGAGCTGTTTTTT.

The chain joins TRBV6-2 or TRBV6-3 to TRBJ2-3, with 12 bases fitting TRBD2. The trim removed 4 bases at V and 0 bases at J, leaving 2 bases unmatched. The germline V gene encodes CDR1 MNHEY and CDR2 SVGEGT. CDR3 size: 16 residues. This CDR3 reads CASSWTSGKSTDTQYF. CDR3 in DNA: TGTGCCAGCAGTTGGACTAGCGGGAAGAGCACAGATACGCAGTATTTT.